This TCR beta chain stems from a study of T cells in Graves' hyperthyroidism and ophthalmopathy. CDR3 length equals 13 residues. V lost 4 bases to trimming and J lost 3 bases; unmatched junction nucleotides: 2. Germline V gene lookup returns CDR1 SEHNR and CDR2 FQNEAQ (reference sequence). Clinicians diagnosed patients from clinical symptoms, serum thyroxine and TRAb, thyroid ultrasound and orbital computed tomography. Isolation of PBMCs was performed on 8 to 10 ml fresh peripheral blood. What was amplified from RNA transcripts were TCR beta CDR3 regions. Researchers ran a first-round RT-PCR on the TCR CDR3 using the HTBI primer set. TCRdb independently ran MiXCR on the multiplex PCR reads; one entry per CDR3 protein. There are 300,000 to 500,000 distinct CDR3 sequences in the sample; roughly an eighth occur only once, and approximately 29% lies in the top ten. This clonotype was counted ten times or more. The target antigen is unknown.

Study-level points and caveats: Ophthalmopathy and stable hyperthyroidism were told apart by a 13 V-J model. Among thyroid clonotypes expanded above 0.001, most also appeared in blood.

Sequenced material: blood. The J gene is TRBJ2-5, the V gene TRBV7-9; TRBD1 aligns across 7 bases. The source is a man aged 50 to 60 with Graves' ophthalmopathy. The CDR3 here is CASSWGQKETQYF. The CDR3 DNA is TGTGCCAGCAGCTGGGGACAGAAAGAGACCCAGTACTTC.